Listed below are T cell receptor beta chains from one sample, sequenced in a study of OX40 agonist ivuxolimab in advanced cancers. Produced via immunoSEQ multiplex PCR; TCRdb's table is partial and in-frame only. This sample yields approximately 23,000 clones, of which around four fifths are seen a single time; 45% to 60% belongs to the top ten. This sample comprised CD4+ or CD8+ T cells sorted from blood, obtained in a trial of the OX40 agonist ivuxolimab. The receptors originated from an adult with an advanced solid tumor such as melanoma, head and neck, liver or kidney cancer. Both conserved end residues are part of each CDR3.

v_gene: TRBV7-2
CDR3aa: CASSLALRGGNEQFF

v_gene: TRBV6-1
CDR3aa: CASSEGWLAEETQYF

v_gene: TRBV5-1
CDR3aa: CASSLGGQLSSYEQYF

v_gene: TRBV19
CDR3aa: CASRDRDKAEDTQYF

v_gene: TRBV6-5
CDR3aa: CASSYRDPVDEQFF

v_gene: TRBV2
CDR3aa: CASNLDRVGNEQFF

v_gene: TRBV19
CDR3aa: CASSSLLGGVFQEKLFF

v_gene: TRBV4-1
CDR3aa: CASSFGTGGSSMNTEAFF

v_gene: TRBV4-1
CDR3aa: CATRGPTDTQYF

v_gene: TRBV6-6
CDR3aa: CASSYSQSYEQYF

v_gene: TRBV19
CDR3aa: CASSQGIGLNTEAFF

v_gene: TRBV19
CDR3aa: CASSGGQGRVNQPQHF

v_gene: TRBV11-2
CDR3aa: CASSLDFRRSSYNEQFF

v_gene: TRBV5-1
CDR3aa: CASSTTTPNYEQYF

v_gene: TRBV4-3
CDR3aa: CASSQPITGTTSPLHF

v_gene: TRBV6-1
CDR3aa: CASSAVSLDNSPLHF

v_gene: TRBV28
CDR3aa: CASSPRQGYSNQPQHF

v_gene: TRBV19
CDR3aa: CASSLTGANTEAFF

v_gene: TRBV6-1
CDR3aa: CASLYDRGGVAEAFF

v_gene: TRBV5-1
CDR3aa: CASSLVGGPYEQYF

v_gene: TRBV7-9
CDR3aa: CASSGGGLNQPQHF